The 25 T cell receptor beta chains below were found in one sample sequenced in a study of control samples from healthy donors and cancer patients. The protocol was immunoSEQ multiplex PCR, while the TCRdb copy is restricted to in-frame clones and leaves out a portion. The sample records roughly 160,000 clones, 96% being singletons. The sample consisted of blood. The receptors come from a woman aged 25 to 39 in good health.

The rearrangement uses TRBV11-1 and TRBJ2-5; 8 nucleotides agree with TRBD1. Trimming took 3 bases from V and 4 from J; bases not matched to a gene: 7. The CDR3 is 15 amino acids. Germline CDR1 reads SGHAT; CDR2 reads FQDESV (reference sequence). CDR3 in DNA: TGTGCCAGCAGCTTGTCGACAGGGGCTGGAGAGACCCAGTACTTC. It encodes CASSLSTGAGETQYF.

The chain has TRBV6-1 and TRBJ2-6; a weak D match, TRBD2 (6 bases). The CDR3 consists of 16 residues. CDR1 and CDR2 from the germline V gene are MNHNS and SASEGT. Trimming pared 1 base from V and 3 bases from J, leaving 10 bases between. DNA for the CDR3: TGTGCCAGCAGTGAAGATGGAGGGGTTGGGGCCAACGTCCTGACTTTC. Protein sequence: CASSEDGGVGANVLTF.

This clone occurred once. This chain joins TRBV11-1 and TRBJ1-4; D is uncertain. CDR1 and CDR2 (germline): SGHAT, FQDESV (reference sequence). This CDR3 has 13 amino acids. Trimming cost V 3 bases and J 8 bases, with 10 bases left between them. Here the CDR3 DNA reads TGTGCCAGCAGCTTCTCGGCCCAGGAAAAACTGTTTTTT. This gives the protein CASSFSAQEKLFF.

The V gene is TRBV28, the J gene TRBJ1-3, with D unresolved. The CDR3 consists of 14 residues. V gave up 9 bases and J gave up 1 base, with 13 bases separating them. CDR1 and CDR2 (germline): MDHEN, SYDVKM. The CDR3 reads CASFSFISGNTIYF. DNA for the CDR3: TGTGCCAGTTTTAGTTTCATATCTGGAAACACCATATATTTT.

This chain joins TRBV7-8 and TRBJ2-5, with D perhaps TRBD1 (5 bases). Trimming stripped 0 bases from V and 1 base from J, with 9 bases between. The CDR3 extends over 15 amino acids. Germline V gene data show CDR1 as SGHVS and CDR2 as FQNEAQ. The CDR3 sequence: CASSLARGPQETQYF. Written as DNA, the CDR3 is TGTGCCAGCAGCTTAGCAAGGGGCCCCCAAGAGACCCAGTACTTC.

The V gene is TRBV18, the J gene TRBJ2-7; no clear D. The germline CDR1 and CDR2 sequences are KGHSH and LQKENI. The CDR3 is 16 amino acids. V lost 5 bases and J lost 2, with 19 bases in between. The CDR3 sequence is CASSVLSATSPYEQYF. The DNA of the CDR3 is TGTGCCAGCTCAGTTCTGAGCGCCACCTCCCCCTACGAGCAGTACTTC.

A few counts support this clone. The chain uses TRBV30 and TRBJ2-1; D is unclear. V was clipped by 0 bases and J by 10 bases, with 10 bases between them. The CDR3 covers 12 residues. Germline CDR1 reads GTSNPN; CDR2 reads SVGIG (reference sequence). The chain's CDR3 is CAWSVPYREQFF. DNA of the CDR3: TGTGCCTGGAGTGTACCCTACCGGGAGCAGTTCTTC.

This rearrangement joins TRBV19 to TRBJ1-5; D possibly corresponds to TRBD1 (5 bases). CDR1 is LNHDA and CDR2 is SQIVND in the germline V gene (reference sequence). Trimming took off 6 bases at V and 4 bases at J, with 16 bases between the two ends. The CDR3 is 15 residues long. The CDR3 spells CASRPRGSENQPQHF. The CDR3 nucleotides are TGTGCCAGTAGACCGCGGGGGAGTGAGAATCAGCCCCAGCATTTT.

Here the CDR3 DNA reads TGTGCCAGCAGCGTAGGAAGGGCCCTCCAAGAGACCCAGTACTTC. This codes for CASSVGRALQETQYF. The rearrangement links TRBV9 to TRBJ2-5; D gene ambiguous. CDR3 length equals 15 residues. Germline assignment: CDR1 SGDLS and CDR2 YYNGEE. V gave up 0 bases and J gave up 1 base, with 10 bases separating them.

The rearrangement joins TRBV7-8 to TRBJ2-3; D unclear. Trimming took off 5 bases at V and 6 bases at J, with 18 bases between the two ends. The CDR3 totals 15 residues. Germline-derived CDR1 and CDR2 are SGHVS and FQNEAQ. The CDR3 DNA sequence: TGTGCCAGCAGCCTGCCCCCGTGGTTCCGTGATACGCAGTATTTT. It is translated as CASSLPPWFRDTQYF.

This chain links TRBV24-1 with TRBJ2-2, with a weak D call TRBD1 (6 bases). Germline assignment: CDR1 KGHDR and CDR2 SFDVKD. There are 19 residues in the CDR3. With 9 bases removed from V and 0 bases from J, the gap between germline ends came to 25 bases. CDR3: CATWGPRAKQGPNTGELFF. The CDR3 DNA reads as TGTGCCACCTGGGGGCCGAGGGCAAAACAGGGTCCGAACACCGGGGAGCTGTTTTTT.

This sequence joins TRBV3-1 (or the pseudogene TRBV3-2) and TRBJ2-3; D not certain. V shed 2 bases and J shed 4 bases, with 10 bases lying between them. This CDR3 is 14 amino acids long. Germline CDR1 is LGHDT and CDR2 is YNNKEL (reference sequence). CDR3: CASSQPGAADTQYF. As DNA, the CDR3 is TGTGCCAGCAGCCAACCCGGAGCCGCAGATACGCAGTATTTT.

The chain combines TRBV7-9 with TRBJ2-2; 10 nucleotides agree with TRBD2. V gave up 2 bases and J gave up 0 bases; unmatched junction bases: 3. This CDR3 is 17 amino acids long. Germline V CDR1 and CDR2: SEHNR, FQNEAQ (reference sequence). The CDR3 DNA reads TGTGCCAGCAGCTTAACTAGCGGGATGGCGAACACCGGGGAGCTGTTTTTT. Translation gives CASSLTSGMANTGELFF.

The rearrangement uses TRBV6-6 and TRBJ2-5; D may correspond to TRBD1 or TRBD2 (6 bases each). The CDR3 is 16 amino acids. Germline V CDR1 and CDR2: MNHNY, SVGAGI (reference sequence). Trimming stripped 5 bases from V and 1 base from J, with 17 bases between. This CDR3 reads CASSPRGTRPQETQYF. CDR3 sequence (DNA): TGTGCCAGCAGTCCGAGGGGGACTCGCCCCCAAGAGACCCAGTACTTC.

The rearrangement uses TRBV28 and TRBJ1-4; no definite D call. Germline CDR1 is MDHEN and CDR2 is SYDVKM. Deletions cut 5 bases from V and 0 bases from J, with 4 bases between. The length of the CDR3 is 13 residues. CDR3 DNA sequence: TGTGCCAGCAGTCTTACAACTAATGAAAAACTGTTTTTT. Translated: CASSLTTNEKLFF.

CDR3 DNA sequence: TGCGCCAGCAGCCAACTCGAGCAAAGAAATGAAAAACTGTTTTTT. Amino acids: CASSQLEQRNEKLFF. The V and J genes are TRBV4-1 and TRBJ1-4; D is ambiguous. V shed 2 bases and J shed 5 bases, with 12 bases lying between them. Germline loops: CDR1 MGHRA, CDR2 YSYEKL. The CDR3 has 15 amino acids.

The rearrangement uses TRBV3-1 (or the pseudogene TRBV3-2) and TRBJ2-7; TRBD1 matches 9 bases. This CDR3 spans 15 amino acids. Trimming at V came to 0 bases and at J to 6 bases, leaving 6 bases not matched to a gene. In germline, CDR1 is LGHDT, CDR2 YNNKEL (reference sequence). Written as DNA, the CDR3 is TGTGCCAGCAGCCAAGATCTTAACAGGGGGCTCGAGCAGTACTTC. It encodes CASSQDLNRGLEQYF.

V and J are TRBV3-1 (or the pseudogene TRBV3-2) and TRBJ2-5; D is possibly TRBD1 or TRBD2 (6 bases each). Germline assignment: CDR1 LGHDT and CDR2 YNNKEL (reference sequence). Deletions cut 1 base from V and 2 bases from J, with 11 bases between. This CDR3 comprises 15 residues. The CDR3, as DNA: TGTGCCAGCAGCCAAGTGGGGGGCCGGCAAGAGACCCAGTACTTC. Protein: CASSQVGGRQETQYF.

The rearrangement uses TRBV19 and TRBJ1-2; 8 bases line up with TRBD1. The CDR3 runs to 17 residues. V dropped 6 bases and J dropped 3; count of bases not matched to a gene: 15. Germline CDR1 LNHDA, CDR2 SQIVND (reference sequence). The CDR3 bases are TGTGCCAGTAGCAGAACCGGGACAGGAGTATGGGACTATGGCTACACCTTC. It is translated as CASSRTGTGVWDYGYTF.

This chain links TRBV4-1 with TRBJ1-1, with D unclear. The germline CDR1 and CDR2 sequences are MGHRA and YSYEKL. The CDR3 has 13 residues. Between the trimmed V and J ends, which lost 2 bases and 5 bases, there was a span of 9 bases. As DNA, the CDR3 is TGCGCCAGCAGCCAACGTCTGGGGACTGAAGCTTTCTTT. It is translated as CASSQRLGTEAFF.

The V gene is TRBV19, the J gene TRBJ1-4, with 7 positions matching TRBD1. The V and J ends lost 5 bases and 7 bases, in that order; junction bases with no gene match: 10. The CDR3 sequence is 15 residues long. The germline V gene encodes CDR1 LNHDA and CDR2 SQIVND (reference sequence). The DNA of the CDR3 is TGTGCCAGTAGTGTAGGGACAGTCTCGCGTGAAAAACTGTTTTTT. Residues: CASSVGTVSREKLFF.

In this sample, this clone turned up once. The rearrangement joins TRBV6-5 to TRBJ1-2, with D tentatively TRBD1 (5 bases). The germline V and J ends were trimmed by 8 bases and 2 bases, with 12 bases remaining between them. CDR1 is MNHEY and CDR2 is SVGAGI in the germline V gene. This CDR3 is 13 amino acids long. The CDR3 sequence: CASHLGGNYGYTF. DNA of the CDR3: TGTGCCAGCCACCTCGGGGGAAACTATGGCTACACCTTC.

V and J are TRBV28 and TRBJ2-1; 9 nucleotides align to TRBD1. The ends lost 9 bases at V and 9 bases at J; junction bases unmatched: 15. This CDR3 region has 15 residues. The germline V gene has CDR1 MDHEN and CDR2 SYDVKM. CDR3 in DNA: TGTGCCAGGAGGAGCCGGGACAGGGTTCTTGGTGAGCAGTTCTTC. It yields the protein CARRSRDRVLGEQFF.

CDR3 protein: CASSVGQGGPGYTF. CDR3 in DNA: TGTGCCAGCAGCGTTGGACAGGGGGGCCCTGGCTACACCTTC. The rearrangement links TRBV9 to TRBJ1-2; the match to TRBD1 covers 10 bases. Germline V lookup: CDR1 SGDLS, CDR2 YYNGEE. V gave up 2 bases and J gave up 7 bases; unmatched junction bases: 5. The CDR3 is made up of 14 amino acids.

The J gene is TRBJ1-2, the V gene TRBV6-5; 8 bases align to TRBD1. Germline-derived CDR1 and CDR2 are MNHEY and SVGAGI. The CDR3 totals 14 residues. The DNA of the CDR3 is TGTCTCAGTGACAGGGGCTGGGCGTCGGATGGCTACACCTTC. As protein: CLSDRGWASDGYTF.